The clone carrying this TCR beta chain appeared once. This entry belongs to a study of Ad26.COV2.S vaccination and SARS-CoV-2 variants. The repertoire was sequenced with immunoSEQ multiplex PCR; TCRdb's copy has only in-frame clones and lacks some. The sample lists 250,000 to 300,000 clones, more than 75% occurring once. Described treatment: some 19 received Ad26.COV2.S at low or high dose, single or two shots; roughly five received placebo; per-sample allocation not given. Day 63 after the first vaccine or placebo injection was the time point for sampling. The TCR comes from a person aged 18 to 59 who received the Ad26.COV2.S COVID-19 vaccine or a placebo. Material: peripheral blood, obtained in a trial of Ad26.COV2.S vaccine versus placebo.

DNA for the CDR3: TGTGCCAGCTCACCACAGGGCAAGAACACTGAAGCTTTCTTT. This sequence encodes CASSPQGKNTEAFF. V is TRBV18 and J is TRBJ1-1; no definite D call. CDR3 length: 14 amino acids. V dropped 1 base and J dropped 1 base, with 7 bases sitting between them. The germline CDR1 and CDR2 sequences are KGHSH and LQKENI.